One T cell receptor (beta chain) is described in this entry. The V and J ends lost 6 bases and 0 bases respectively, with 18 bases between them. Looked up from germline, CDR1 is KGHSH and CDR2 is LQKENI. This CDR3 spans 17 amino acids. Sequencing was performed with immunoSEQ multiplex PCR; in TCRdb, only in-frame clones are kept and a portion is missing. The data hold about 85,000 clones, with about nine tenths observed a single time. This sample stems from a study of control samples from healthy donors and cancer patients. This TCR was sampled from a woman younger than 30 in good health. What was sequenced was blood. V is TRBV18 and J is TRBJ1-3; D perhaps matches TRBD1 (5 bases). In nucleotides, the CDR3 is TGTGCCAGCTCGCCCAGCTCAGGGTGGGTCTCTGGAAACACCATATATTTT. Amino acid sequence: CASSPSSGWVSGNTIYF.